This TCR beta chain was recorded in a study of early T cells in non-severe SARS-CoV-2 infection. In the study overall: Sequenced bulk RNA came from whole blood that was unsorted, and chains were unpaired. Findings of the study overall: Lookups in VDJdb leaned toward anti-spike CD8 responses and missed private and CD4 specificities.

The sample holds a few counts of this clonotype. Its target is unknown. The CDR3 spans 12 residues. CDR1 and CDR2 from the germline V gene are SQVTM and ANQGSEA. The germline V and J ends were trimmed by 5 bases and 2 bases, with 6 bases remaining between them. Unique molecular identifiers were added to individual cDNA molecules. MiXCR, run by TCRdb on the 5' RACE reads, gives a single entry per CDR3 protein. Here the sample spans approximately 77,000 distinct CDR3 sequences, roughly 12% being singletons. The sample taken for sequencing was whole blood. The V call is TRBV29-1, the J call TRBJ2-2; no reliable D call. This receptor was identified in an adult who was a healthcare worker with PCR-confirmed SARS-CoV-2 infection or an uninfected control (not recorded which). The CDR3 here is CSVHANTGELFF. For the CDR3, the DNA is TGCAGCGTTCATGCTAACACCGGGGAGCTGTTTTTT.